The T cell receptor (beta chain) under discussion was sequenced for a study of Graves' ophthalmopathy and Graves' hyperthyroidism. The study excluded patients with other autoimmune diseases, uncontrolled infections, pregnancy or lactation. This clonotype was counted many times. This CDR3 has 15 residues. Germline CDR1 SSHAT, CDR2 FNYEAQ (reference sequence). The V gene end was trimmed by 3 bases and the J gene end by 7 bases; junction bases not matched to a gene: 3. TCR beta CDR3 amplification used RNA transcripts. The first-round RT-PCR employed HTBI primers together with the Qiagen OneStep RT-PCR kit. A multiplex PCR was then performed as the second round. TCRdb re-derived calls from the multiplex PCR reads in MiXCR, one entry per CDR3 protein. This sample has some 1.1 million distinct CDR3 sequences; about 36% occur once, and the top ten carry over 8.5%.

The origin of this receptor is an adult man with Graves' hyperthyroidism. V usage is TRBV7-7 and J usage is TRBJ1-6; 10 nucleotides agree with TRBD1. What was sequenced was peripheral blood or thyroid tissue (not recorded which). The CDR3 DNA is TGTGCCAGCAGCTTGACAGGGGGCGAGAATTCACCCCTCCACTTT. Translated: CASSLTGGENSPLHF. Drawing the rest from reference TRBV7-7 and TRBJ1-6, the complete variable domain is GAGVSQSPRYKVTKRGQDVTLRCDPISSHATLYWYQQALGQGPEFLTYFNYEAQPDKSGLPSDRFSAERPEGSISTLTIQRTEQRDSAMYRCASSLTGGENSPLHFGNGTRLTVT.